The sample holds a few counts of the clone carrying this T cell receptor beta chain. Its specificity is unknown. The data belong to a study of vaccination and CD4 T cells after COVID-19. Background on the study: Overlapping spike peptides from SARS-CoV-2, HCoV-NL63, HCoV-OC43 and HCoV-229E served to stimulate the cells.

Cultured CD4+ T cell DNA was sequenced using the Oncomine TCR Beta short-read assay. MiXCR, applied by TCRdb to the PCR reads, yields one record per CDR3 protein. The top ten hold more than 7.5% of the sample, which has 13,000 to 15,000 distinct CDR3 sequences, 25% to 30% seen once. The treatment denotes: roughly 10-day PBMC culture with coronavirus spike peptide pools or control peptides (ViraFEST assay). From germline, CDR1 is SGHDN and CDR2 FVKESK. V gave up 4 bases and J gave up 3 bases, with 10 bases separating them. The CDR3 extends over 15 amino acids. The V and J genes are TRBV14 and TRBJ1-6; no clear D. The receptor was derived from a human donor who had recovered from COVID-19. The sequencing sample was made of CD4+ T cells from blood, cultured in vitro. DNA of the CDR3: TGTGCCAGCAGCCCAAGCCGTAGCTATAATTCACCCCTCCACTTT. Protein product: CASSPSRSYNSPLHF.